This note documents a single T cell receptor beta chain sequence. Its antigen is not known. The data derive from a study of cytotoxic CD8 clonotypes in ibrutinib-treated CLL. At the level of the study: Partial response was seen in approximately 24 patients and complete response in 2; after median around 5.5 years, about 14 stayed remitted, approximately twelve progressed.

Data came from immunoSEQ multiplex PCR; TCRdb stores just in-frame clones and leaves some out. The sample gives 55,000 to 85,000 clones, 90% of which show up once; 3% to 3.5% is in the top ten. Germline V gene sequence: CDR1 SGHTA, CDR2 FQGNSA. Trimming left V 1 base short and J 1 base short, with 7 bases between. The CDR3 has 14 residues. Study-wide results and caveats: Public clonotypes occurred uncommonly; on treatment, they contracted or remained stable.

This TCR was recovered from a human donor with chronic lymphocytic leukemia. The sequencing here drew on PBMCs, taken after 12 months of ibrutinib treatment. The J gene is TRBJ2-5, the V gene TRBV7-2, with TRBD2 as a possible D gene (6 bases). CDR3 in amino acids: CASSLGGIQETQYF. The CDR3 DNA sequence: TGTGCCAGCAGCTTAGGCGGGATCCAAGAGACCCAGTACTTC.